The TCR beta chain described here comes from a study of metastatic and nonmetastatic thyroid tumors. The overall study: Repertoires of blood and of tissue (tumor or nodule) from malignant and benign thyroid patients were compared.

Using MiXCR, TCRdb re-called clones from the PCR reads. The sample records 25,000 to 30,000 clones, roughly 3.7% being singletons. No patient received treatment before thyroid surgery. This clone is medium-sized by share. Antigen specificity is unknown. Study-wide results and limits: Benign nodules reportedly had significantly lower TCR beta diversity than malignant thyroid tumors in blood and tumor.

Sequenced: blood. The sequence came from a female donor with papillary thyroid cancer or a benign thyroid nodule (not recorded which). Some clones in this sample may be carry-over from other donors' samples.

The DNA of the CDR3 is TGTGCCAGCTTTTCGAGTAGCTATGAGCAGTTCTTC. Translating gives CASFSSSYEQFF. This chain joins TRBV27 and TRBJ2-1; D uncertain. CDR1 and CDR2 (germline): MNHEY, SMNVEV (reference sequence). The ends were cut back, 8 bases at V and 8 bases at J, with 13 bases in the middle. The CDR3 contains 12 residues.